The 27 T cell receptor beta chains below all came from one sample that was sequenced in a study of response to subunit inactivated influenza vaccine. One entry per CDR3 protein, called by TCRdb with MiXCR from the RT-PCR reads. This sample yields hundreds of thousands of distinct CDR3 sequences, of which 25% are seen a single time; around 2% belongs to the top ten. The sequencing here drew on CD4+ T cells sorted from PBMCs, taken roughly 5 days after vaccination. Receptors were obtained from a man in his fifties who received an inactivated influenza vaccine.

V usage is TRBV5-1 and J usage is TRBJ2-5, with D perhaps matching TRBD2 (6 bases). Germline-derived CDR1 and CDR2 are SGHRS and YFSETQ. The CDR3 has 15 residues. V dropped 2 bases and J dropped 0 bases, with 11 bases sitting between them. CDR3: CASSLAWGDQETQYF. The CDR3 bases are TGCGCCAGCAGCTTAGCCTGGGGGGACCAAGAGACCCAGTACTTC.

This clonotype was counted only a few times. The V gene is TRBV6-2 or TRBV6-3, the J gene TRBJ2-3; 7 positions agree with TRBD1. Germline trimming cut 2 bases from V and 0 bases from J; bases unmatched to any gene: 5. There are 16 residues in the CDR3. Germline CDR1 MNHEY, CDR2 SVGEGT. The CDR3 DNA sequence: TGTGCCAGCAGTTACGACAGGGACCCTAGCACAGATACGCAGTATTTT. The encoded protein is CASSYDRDPSTDTQYF.

The CDR3 loop is CASSLVGGDNQPQHF. The CDR3 DNA sequence: TGTGCCAGCAGCTTAGTGGGTGGGGACAATCAGCCCCAGCATTTT. The V call is TRBV7-2, the J call TRBJ1-5; no reliable D call. Trimming took off 1 base at V and 3 bases at J, with 10 bases between the two ends. The germline V gene encodes CDR1 SGHTA and CDR2 FQGNSA. The CDR3 totals 15 residues. The full variable domain, rest sourced from reference TRBV7-2 and TRBJ1-5, is GAGVSQSPSNKVTEKGKDVELRCDPISGHTALYWYRQSLGQGLEFLIYFQGNSAPDKSGLPSDRFSAERTGGSVSTLTIQRTQQEDSAVYLCASSLVGGDNQPQHFGDGTRLSIL.

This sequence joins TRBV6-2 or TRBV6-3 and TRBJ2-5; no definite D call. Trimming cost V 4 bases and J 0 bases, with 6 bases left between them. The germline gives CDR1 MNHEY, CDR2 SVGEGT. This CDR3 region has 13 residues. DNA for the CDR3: TGTGCCAGCAGTTCTCATAACCAAGAGACCCAGTACTTC. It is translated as CASSSHNQETQYF.

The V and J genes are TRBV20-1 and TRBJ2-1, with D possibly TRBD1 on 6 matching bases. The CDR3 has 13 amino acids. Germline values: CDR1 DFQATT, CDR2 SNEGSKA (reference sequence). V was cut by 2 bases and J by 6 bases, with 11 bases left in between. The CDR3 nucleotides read TGCAGTGCTAGAAAGCAGGGGTTCAATGAGCAGTTCTTC. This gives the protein CSARKQGFNEQFF.

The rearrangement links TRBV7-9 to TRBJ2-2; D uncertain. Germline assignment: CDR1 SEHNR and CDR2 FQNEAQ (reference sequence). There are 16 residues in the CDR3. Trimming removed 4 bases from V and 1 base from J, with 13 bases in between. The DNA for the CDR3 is TGTGCCAGCAGCTCACCGCGGCACGGGAACACCGGGGAGCTGTTTTTT. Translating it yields CASSSPRHGNTGELFF.

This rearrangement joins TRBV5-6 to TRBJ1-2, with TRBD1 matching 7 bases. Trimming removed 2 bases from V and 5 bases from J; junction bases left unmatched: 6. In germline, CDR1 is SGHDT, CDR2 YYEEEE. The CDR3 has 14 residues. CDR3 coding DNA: TGTGCCAGCAGCTTCCCCACAGGGGATTATGGCTACACCTTC. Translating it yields CASSFPTGDYGYTF.

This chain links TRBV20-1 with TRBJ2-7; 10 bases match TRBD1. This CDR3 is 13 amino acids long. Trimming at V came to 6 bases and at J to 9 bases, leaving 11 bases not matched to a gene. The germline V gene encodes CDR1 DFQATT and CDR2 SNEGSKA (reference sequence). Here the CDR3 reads CSAPGTGVSGQYF. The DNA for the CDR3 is TGCAGTGCACCGGGGACAGGGGTTTCCGGGCAGTACTTC.

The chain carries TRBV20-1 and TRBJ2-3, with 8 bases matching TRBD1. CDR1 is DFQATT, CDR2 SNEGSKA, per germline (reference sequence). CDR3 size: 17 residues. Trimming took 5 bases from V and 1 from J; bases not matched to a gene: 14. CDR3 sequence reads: CSAYVTRGLRGTDTQYF. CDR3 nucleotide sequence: TGCAGTGCTTACGTCACCAGGGGGCTGCGGGGCACAGATACGCAGTATTTT.

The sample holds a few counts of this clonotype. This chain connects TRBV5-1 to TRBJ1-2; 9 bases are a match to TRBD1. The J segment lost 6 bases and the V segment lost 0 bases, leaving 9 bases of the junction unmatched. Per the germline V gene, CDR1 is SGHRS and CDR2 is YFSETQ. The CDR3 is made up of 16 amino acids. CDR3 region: CASSLASVQGANGYTF. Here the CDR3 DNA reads TGCGCCAGCAGCTTGGCCTCAGTACAGGGGGCGAATGGCTACACCTTC.

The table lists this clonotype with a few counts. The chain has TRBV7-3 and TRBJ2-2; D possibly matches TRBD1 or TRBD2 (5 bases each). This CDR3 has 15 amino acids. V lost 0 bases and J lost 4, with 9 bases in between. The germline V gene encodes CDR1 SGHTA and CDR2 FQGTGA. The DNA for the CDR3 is TGTGCCAGCAGCTTAACGGGGGAGATCACCGGGGAGCTGTTTTTT. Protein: CASSLTGEITGELFF.

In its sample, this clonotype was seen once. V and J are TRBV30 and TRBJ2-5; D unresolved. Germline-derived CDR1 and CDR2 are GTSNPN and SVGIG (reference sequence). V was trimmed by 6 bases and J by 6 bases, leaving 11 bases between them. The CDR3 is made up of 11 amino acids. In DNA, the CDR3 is TGTGCCTGCCTAGGTGGAAAGACCCAGTACTTC. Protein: CACLGGKTQYF.

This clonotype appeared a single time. CDR3 sequence: CSASTWGDTQYF. CDR3 sequence (DNA): TGCAGCGCGAGCACCTGGGGAGATACGCAGTATTTT. The chain employs TRBV29-1 and TRBJ2-3; D gene unclear. Germline CDR1 and CDR2: SQVTM and ANQGSEA. V was cut by 7 bases and J by 5 bases, with 13 bases left in between. This CDR3 is 12 amino acids long.

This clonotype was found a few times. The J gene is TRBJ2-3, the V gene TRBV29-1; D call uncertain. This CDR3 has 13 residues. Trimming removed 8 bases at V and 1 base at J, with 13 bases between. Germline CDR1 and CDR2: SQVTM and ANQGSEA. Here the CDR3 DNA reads TGCAGCACCGGACGACGGGGCACAGATACGCAGTATTTT. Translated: CSTGRRGTDTQYF.

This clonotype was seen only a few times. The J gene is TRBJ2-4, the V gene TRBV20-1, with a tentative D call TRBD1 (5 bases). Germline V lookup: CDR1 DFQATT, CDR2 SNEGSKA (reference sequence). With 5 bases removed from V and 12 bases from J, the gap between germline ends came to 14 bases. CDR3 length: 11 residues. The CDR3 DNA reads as TGCAGTGCTGACCAAGACAGTCCTCAGTACTTC. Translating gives CSADQDSPQYF.

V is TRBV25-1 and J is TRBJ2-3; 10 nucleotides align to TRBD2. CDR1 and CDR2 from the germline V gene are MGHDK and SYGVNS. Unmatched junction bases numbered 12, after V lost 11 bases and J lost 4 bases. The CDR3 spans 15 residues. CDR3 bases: TGTGCCTCGAGCCCTAGCGGGGGTTGGGCAGATACGCAGTATTTT. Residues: CASSPSGGWADTQYF.

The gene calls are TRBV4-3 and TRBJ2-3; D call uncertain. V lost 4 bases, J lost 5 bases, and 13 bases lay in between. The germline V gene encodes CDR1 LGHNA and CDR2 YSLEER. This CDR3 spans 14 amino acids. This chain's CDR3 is CASSPRQLVDTQYF. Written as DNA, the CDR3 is TGCGCCAGCAGCCCACGGCAGTTGGTAGATACGCAGTATTTT.

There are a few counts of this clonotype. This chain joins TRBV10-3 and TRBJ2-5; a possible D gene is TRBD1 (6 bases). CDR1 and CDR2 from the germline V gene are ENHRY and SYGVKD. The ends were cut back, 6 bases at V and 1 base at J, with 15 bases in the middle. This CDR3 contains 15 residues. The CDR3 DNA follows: TGTGCCATCAGCCGCGAGGGCAGGGGCCAAGAGACCCAGTACTTC. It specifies CAISREGRGQETQYF.

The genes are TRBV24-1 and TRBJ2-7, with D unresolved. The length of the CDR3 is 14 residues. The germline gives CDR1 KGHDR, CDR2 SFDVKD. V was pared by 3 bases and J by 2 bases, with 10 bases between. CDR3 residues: CATSDASETYEQYF. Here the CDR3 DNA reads TGTGCCACCAGTGATGCGAGTGAGACCTACGAGCAGTACTTC.

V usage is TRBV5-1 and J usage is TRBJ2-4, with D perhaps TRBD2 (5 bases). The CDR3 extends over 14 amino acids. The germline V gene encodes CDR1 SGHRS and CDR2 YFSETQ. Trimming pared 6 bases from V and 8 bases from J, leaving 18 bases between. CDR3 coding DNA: TGCGCCAGCACCCGGAACGCGGGCCGGGACATTCAGTACTTC. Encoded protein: CASTRNAGRDIQYF.

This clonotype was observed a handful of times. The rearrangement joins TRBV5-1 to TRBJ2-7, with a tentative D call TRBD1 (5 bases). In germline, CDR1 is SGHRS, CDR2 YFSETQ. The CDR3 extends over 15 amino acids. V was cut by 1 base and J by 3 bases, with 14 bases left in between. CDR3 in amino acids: CASSLRQGVFYEQYF. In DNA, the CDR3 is TGCGCCAGCAGCTTGAGGCAGGGTGTCTTCTACGAGCAGTACTTC.

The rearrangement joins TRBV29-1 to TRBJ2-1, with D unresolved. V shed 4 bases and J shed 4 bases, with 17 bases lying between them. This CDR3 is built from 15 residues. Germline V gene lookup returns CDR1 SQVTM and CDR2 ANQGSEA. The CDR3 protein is CSVGSSAEAYNEQFF. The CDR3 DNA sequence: TGCAGCGTTGGCTCGTCGGCGGAAGCTTACAATGAGCAGTTCTTC.

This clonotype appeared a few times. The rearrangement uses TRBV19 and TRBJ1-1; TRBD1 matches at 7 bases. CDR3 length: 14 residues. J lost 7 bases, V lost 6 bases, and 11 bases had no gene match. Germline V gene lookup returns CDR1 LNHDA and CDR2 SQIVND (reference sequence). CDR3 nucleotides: TGTGCCAGTAGCTCGCGTGGGACAGTCGTTGAAGCTTTCTTT. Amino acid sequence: CASSSRGTVVEAFF.

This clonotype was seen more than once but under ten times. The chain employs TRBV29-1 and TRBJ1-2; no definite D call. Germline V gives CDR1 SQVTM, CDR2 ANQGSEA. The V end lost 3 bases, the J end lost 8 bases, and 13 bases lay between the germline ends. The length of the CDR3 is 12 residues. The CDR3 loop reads CSVEDFKWGYTF. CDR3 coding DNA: TGCAGCGTTGAGGACTTCAAGTGGGGCTACACCTTC.

The CDR3 sequence: CASSVVGDEQYF. As DNA, the CDR3 is TGTGCCAGCAGCGTCGTTGGGGACGAGCAGTACTTC. The chain has TRBV2 and TRBJ2-7; D is unresolved. Germline CDR1 and CDR2: SNHLY and FYNNEI. The CDR3 contains 12 residues. V lost 6 bases and J 5 bases, leaving 11 bases between the germline ends. Complete variable domain (other parts from reference TRBV2 and TRBJ2-7): EPEVTQTPSHQVTQMGQEVILRCVPISNHLYFYWYRQILGQKVEFLVSFYNNEISEKSEIFDDQFSVERPDGSNFTLKIRSTKLEDSAMYFCASSVVGDEQYFGPGTRLTVT.

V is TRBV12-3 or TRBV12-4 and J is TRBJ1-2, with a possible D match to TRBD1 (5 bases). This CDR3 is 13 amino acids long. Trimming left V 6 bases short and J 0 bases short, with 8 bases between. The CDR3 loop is CASRQEPNYGYTF. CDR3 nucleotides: TGTGCCAGCAGACAGGAGCCTAACTATGGCTACACCTTC.

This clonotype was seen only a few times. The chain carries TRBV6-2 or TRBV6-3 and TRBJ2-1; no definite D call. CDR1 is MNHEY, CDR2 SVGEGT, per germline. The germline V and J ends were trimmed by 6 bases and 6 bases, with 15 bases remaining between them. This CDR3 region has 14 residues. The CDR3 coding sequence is TGTGCCAGCAGCTCTCCTCGTAATGCCAATGAGCAGTTCTTC. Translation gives CASSSPRNANEQFF.